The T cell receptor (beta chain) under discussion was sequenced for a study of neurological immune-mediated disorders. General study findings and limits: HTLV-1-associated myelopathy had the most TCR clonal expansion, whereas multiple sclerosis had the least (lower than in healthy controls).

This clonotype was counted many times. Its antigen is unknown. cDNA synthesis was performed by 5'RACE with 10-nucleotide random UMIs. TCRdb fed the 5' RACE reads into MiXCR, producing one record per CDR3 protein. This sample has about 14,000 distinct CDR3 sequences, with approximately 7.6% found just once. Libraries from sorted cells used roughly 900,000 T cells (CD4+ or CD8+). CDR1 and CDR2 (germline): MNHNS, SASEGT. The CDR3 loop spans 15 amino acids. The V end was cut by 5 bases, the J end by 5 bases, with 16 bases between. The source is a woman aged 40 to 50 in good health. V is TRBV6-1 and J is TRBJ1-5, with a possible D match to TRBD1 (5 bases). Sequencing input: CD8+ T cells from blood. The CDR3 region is CASSYGGGFDQPQHF. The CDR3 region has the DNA TGTGCCAGCAGTTACGGTGGGGGGTTCGATCAGCCCCAGCATTTT.